This T cell receptor beta chain was observed in a study of OX40 agonist ivuxolimab in advanced cancers. This clone has more than one count but fewer than ten. V was cut by 3 bases and J by 5 bases, with 10 bases left in between. The CDR3 spans 13 residues. The V gene's germline CDR1 is SNHLY and CDR2 FYNNEI. Clones were read by immunoSEQ multiplex PCR, and TCRdb kept only the in-frame ones, dropping some. Here the sample spans roughly 26,000 clones, approximately 89% being singletons. This TCR came from an adult with an advanced solid tumor such as melanoma, head and neck, liver or kidney cancer. The input for sequencing was CD4+ or CD8+ T cells sorted from blood, taken in a trial of the OX40 agonist ivuxolimab. The rearrangement uses TRBV2 and TRBJ2-5; D may be TRBD1 (5 bases). CDR3 loop: CASSDRVLETQYF. The CDR3 DNA follows: TGTGCCAGCAGTGACAGGGTTTTGGAGACCCAGTACTTC.